Listed below are T cell receptor beta chains from one sample, sequenced in a study of blood T cell repertoires in COVID-19. The table came from immunoSEQ multiplex PCR; TCRdb's copy has only in-frame clones and leaves some out. The table shows about 81,000 clones, with about 89% occurring only once. Sequenced: peripheral blood. The receptors originated from a man aged 70 or older with active or convalescent COVID-19. Both conserved end residues are part of each CDR3. D genes are given only for firm matches. A clone size is listed for some rows: how often the clone was seen (once, few, many), or a class if it is expanded.

D gene,CDR3 length,V gene,clone size,J gene,CDR3 protein,CDR3 DNA
-,16,TRBV18,-,TRBJ1-4,CASSPYDSRTNEKLFF,TGTGCCAGCTCACCGTACGACAGCCGAACTAATGAAAAACTGTTTTTT
-,12,TRBV29-1,-,TRBJ1-3,CSVGEPRNTIYF,TGCAGCGTTGGGGAGCCCAGAAACACCATATATTTT
-,15,TRBV4-3,-,TRBJ1-2,CASSPSYPGSNGYTF,TGCGCCAGCAGCCCATCCTACCCGGGGTCGAATGGCTACACCTTC
-,16,TRBV28,-,TRBJ1-1,CASSYPKSTENTEAFF,TGTGCCAGCAGTTACCCAAAATCGACAGAGAACACTGAAGCTTTCTTT
-,17,TRBV3-1/TRBV3-2,-,TRBJ2-4,CASSQDPGLTAKNIQYF,TGTGCCAGCAGCCAAGATCCAGGACTTACGGCCAAAAACATTCAGTACTTC
-,15,TRBV5-1,-,TRBJ2-5,CASSLGAQKQETQYF,TGCGCCAGCAGCCTAGGGGCTCAGAAGCAAGAGACCCAGTACTTC
-,15,TRBV6-5,-,TRBJ1-2,CASSYSATTNYGYTF,TGTGCCAGCAGTTACTCGGCCACTACCAACTATGGCTACACCTTC
TRBD1,12,TRBV19,-,TRBJ2-1,CASNDRANEQFF,TGTGCCAGCAATGACAGGGCTAATGAGCAGTTCTTC
-,15,TRBV3-1/TRBV3-2,-,TRBJ1-4,CASSQRHLNEEKLFF,TGTGCCAGCAGCCAGCGTCACCTCAACGAGGAAAAACTGTTTTTT
-,17,TRBV7-2,-,TRBJ2-1,CASSLAQGQPTYNEQFF,TGTGCCAGCAGCTTAGCGCAGGGTCAGCCGACCTACAATGAGCAGTTCTTC
-,15,TRBV2,-,TRBJ2-3,CASSEGGQGSDTQYF,TGTGCCAGCAGTGAAGGGGGGCAGGGATCGGATACGCAGTATTTT
-,17,TRBV5-1,-,TRBJ1-4,CASSLEASGTTNEKLFF,TGCGCCAGCAGCTTGGAGGCTTCGGGGACTACTAATGAAAAACTGTTTTTT
TRBD1,17,TRBV4-1,-,TRBJ1-6,CASSQISRDRGGSPLHF,TGCGCCAGCAGCCAGATTAGCCGGGACAGGGGGGGATCACCCCTCCACTTT
-,13,TRBV7-3,-,TRBJ1-1,CASSLTRGTEAFF,TGTGCCAGCAGCTTAACCCGGGGCACTGAAGCTTTCTTT
-,16,TRBV6-2/TRBV6-3,-,TRBJ2-3,CASSYSAREGTDTQYF,TGTGCCAGCAGTTACTCGGCCAGGGAGGGCACAGATACGCAGTATTTT
TRBD1,13,TRBV30,-,TRBJ1-4,CAWTGGEGEKLFF,TGTGCCTGGACAGGGGGCGAGGGTGAAAAACTGTTTTTT
-,15,TRBV4-2,-,TRBJ1-2,CASSQDRRMNYGYTF,TGTGCCAGCAGCCAAGATCGCAGGATGAACTATGGCTACACCTTC
TRBD2,16,TRBV7-2,-,TRBJ2-5,CASSSSLAGSQETQYF,TGTGCCAGCAGCTCGTCACTAGCGGGTTCTCAAGAGACCCAGTACTTC
-,13,TRBV5-6,-,TRBJ1-2,CASSLGRNYGYTF,TGTGCCAGCAGCTTGGGCAGGAACTATGGCTACACCTTC
-,15,TRBV7-2,-,TRBJ1-5,CASSLAQYSNQPQHF,TGTGCCAGCAGCTTAGCACAGTATAGCAATCAGCCCCAGCATTTT
TRBD2,16,TRBV6-4,once,TRBJ2-3,CASSDSQRGGSDTQYF,TGTGCCAGCAGTGACTCCCAGCGGGGGGGTTCAGATACGCAGTATTTT
TRBD2,18,TRBV18,-,TRBJ2-5,CASSPPAGRGGRSETQYF,TGTGCCAGCTCACCACCCGCAGGACGGGGGGGCCGTTCAGAGACCCAGTACTTC
TRBD2,18,TRBV11-3,once,TRBJ2-2,CASSLDSLAGKNTGELFF,TGTGCCAGCAGCTTAGATAGTTTAGCGGGGAAGAACACCGGGGAGCTGTTTTTT
TRBD1,15,TRBV24-1,-,TRBJ2-4,CATSDLRDRADIQYF,TGTGCCACCAGTGATCTCCGGGACAGGGCAGACATTCAGTACTTC
TRBD1,13,TRBV4-3,-,TRBJ1-1,CASSNRGRTEAFF,TGCGCCAGCAGCAACAGGGGAAGAACTGAAGCTTTCTTT
-,15,TRBV5-5,-,TRBJ1-1,CASIVNRFGNTEAFF,TGTGCCAGCATCGTAAACAGGTTCGGGAACACTGAAGCTTTCTTT
-,17,TRBV3-1/TRBV3-2,once,TRBJ1-2,CASSQDGFRDTYYGYTF,TGTGCCAGCAGCCAAGATGGGTTCCGGGACACCTACTATGGCTACACCTTC
TRBD1,18,TRBV7-7,-,TRBJ2-1,CASSPHPPGTDSYNEQFF,TGTGCCAGCAGCCCACACCCCCCCGGGACAGATTCCTACAATGAGCAGTTCTTC
TRBD1,13,TRBV29-1,few,TRBJ2-1,CSDGQGNYNEQFF,TGCAGCGACGGACAGGGCAATTACAATGAGCAGTTCTTC
TRBD2,15,TRBV3-1/TRBV3-2,-,TRBJ2-7,CASSQLLAGVGEQYF,TGTGCCAGCAGCCAATTACTAGCGGGGGTTGGTGAGCAGTACTTC
-,14,TRBV19,-,TRBJ1-5,CASRPTENNQPQHF,TGTGCCAGTAGACCGACAGAGAACAATCAGCCCCAGCATTTT
TRBD1,17,TRBV19,-,TRBJ1-5,CASSPRTGAYSNQPQHF,TGTGCCAGTAGTCCCCGGACAGGAGCATATAGCAATCAGCCCCAGCATTTT
-,19,TRBV21-1,-,TRBJ2-7,CASSKGGSTPDRTGYEQYF,TGTGCCAGCAGCAAAGGCGGAAGTACCCCGGATCGTACGGGGTACGAGCAGTACTTC
-,16,TRBV9,-,TRBJ1-3,CASSVDGRLSGNTIYF,TGTGCCAGCAGCGTAGATGGCAGGCTCTCTGGAAACACCATATATTTT
TRBD1,17,TRBV20-1,-,TRBJ2-1,CSANDLGQGATDNEQFF,TGCAGTGCTAATGACTTGGGACAGGGGGCGACGGACAATGAGCAGTTCTTC
TRBD1,17,TRBV28,-,TRBJ1-5,CASSGAGTGGAYQPQHF,TGTGCCAGCAGTGGGGCCGGGACAGGGGGCGCGTATCAGCCCCAGCATTTT
-,15,TRBV15,few,TRBJ1-2,CATSRETGYFVGYTF,TGTGCCACCAGCAGAGAAACAGGATATTTTGTTGGCTACACCTTC
TRBD1,13,TRBV10-3,-,TRBJ1-3,CAVRQGSGNTIYF,TGTGCCGTAAGACAGGGTTCTGGAAACACCATATATTTT
TRBD1,16,TRBV5-6,-,TRBJ2-5,CASSLRGTGGAETQYF,TGTGCCAGCAGCTTGAGGGGGACAGGGGGCGCGGAGACCCAGTACTTC
-,13,TRBV7-8,-,TRBJ1-5,CASSRTSNQPQHF,TGTGCCAGCAGCCGGACAAGCAATCAGCCCCAGCATTTT
-,13,TRBV7-2,once,TRBJ2-3,CASSPHEGGNNYF,TGTGCCAGCAGCCCTCACGAGGGGGGGAATAATTATTTT
TRBD1,14,TRBV28,-,TRBJ1-2,CASRRTGGDYGYTF,TGTGCCAGCAGAAGAACAGGGGGCGATTATGGCTACACCTTC
-,11,TRBV19,-,TRBJ1-1,CASISNTEAFF,TGTGCCAGTATATCCAACACTGAAGCTTTCTTT
-,15,TRBV11-2,-,TRBJ1-1,CASSLALGGNTEAFF,TGTGCCAGCAGCTTAGCCTTGGGGGGGAACACTGAAGCTTTCTTT
-,15,TRBV5-5,-,TRBJ1-1,CASSTTLGGHTEAFF,TGTGCCAGCAGCACCACTCTCGGGGGGCACACTGAAGCTTTCTTT
TRBD2,16,TRBV2,-,TRBJ2-2,CASSKTSGGVPGELFF,TGTGCCAGCAGTAAGACTAGCGGGGGGGTTCCCGGGGAGCTGTTTTTT
-,13,TRBV29-1,-,TRBJ2-2,CSVDRVGTGELFF,TGCAGCGTTGACAGGGTTGGTACCGGGGAGCTGTTTTTT
-,15,TRBV7-8,-,TRBJ1-4,CASSSREATNEKLFF,TGTGCCAGCAGCAGTAGAGAAGCAACTAATGAAAAACTGTTTTTT
TRBD1,15,TRBV28,once,TRBJ2-7,CASSSTGTVRYEQYF,TGTGCCAGCAGTTCCACCGGGACAGTACGTTACGAGCAGTACTTC
-,14,TRBV19,-,TRBJ1-1,CASTVDRRGTEAFF,TGTGCCAGTACTGTGGATCGGAGGGGCACTGAAGCTTTCTTT
TRBD1,16,TRBV5-4,-,TRBJ1-6,CASSLARQGFNSPLHF,TGTGCCAGCAGCTTGGCCAGACAGGGGTTTAATTCACCCCTCCACTTT
TRBD1,14,TRBV3-1/TRBV3-2,once,TRBJ1-2,CASSQGDSSGGYTF,TGTGCCAGCAGCCAAGGGGACAGTTCGGGGGGCTACACCTTC
-,15,TRBV18,-,TRBJ1-5,CASSPSTHSNQPQHF,TGTGCCAGCTCACCCTCGACACATAGCAATCAGCCCCAGCATTTT
-,13,TRBV12-3/TRBV12-4,-,TRBJ2-3,CASSLDGADTQYF,TGTGCCAGCAGTTTGGACGGGGCAGATACGCAGTATTTT
-,13,TRBV7-3,-,TRBJ1-6,CASSFYRDSPLHF,TGTGCCAGCAGCTTCTACAGGGATTCACCCCTCCACTTT
-,16,TRBV10-3,-,TRBJ2-1,CAISGAGTKDYNEQFF,TGTGCCATCAGTGGTGCCGGGACAAAGGACTACAATGAGCAGTTCTTC
-,12,TRBV5-6,-,TRBJ1-1,CASSWAHSTAFF,TGTGCCAGCAGCTGGGCCCACTCGACAGCTTTCTTT
-,14,TRBV24-1,-,TRBJ1-2,CATSEPGTSRAYTF,TGTGCCACCAGTGAACCCGGGACTAGCCGTGCCTACACCTTC
-,17,TRBV18,-,TRBJ1-2,CASSPFVPGQGGYGYTF,TGTGCCAGCTCACCGTTCGTCCCGGGCCAGGGAGGTTATGGCTACACCTTC